This TCR beta chain is drawn from a study of cytomegalovirus exposure and HLA in healthy donors. Study results and caveats: Several top significant clusters appeared, in a later analysis, to be linked to common viral pathogens. There were some public TCRs occurring in many donors, but most TCR sequences were rare. A later analysis showed HLA-associated TCR beta chains outstripping equally common others in clonal expansion.

13 Jbeta primers and 60 Vbeta primers were used for the PCR. Clones were sequenced by immunoSEQ multiplex PCR, and TCRdb holds only the in-frame ones, with some missing. The sample yields nearly 110,000 clones, about 74% seen once. This CDR3 comprises 12 residues. Trimming left V 10 bases short and J 7 bases short, with 16 bases between. Germline-derived CDR1 and CDR2 are SGHTA and FQGNSA. Comments on this clone: The target antigen is unknown.

V is TRBV7-2 and J is TRBJ2-5, with D unclear. The TCR sequence derives from a woman in her thirties or forties in good health and CMV-seropositive. Sequenced: PBMCs. The CDR3 here is CATQKERGTQYF. The CDR3 DNA is TGTGCCACCCAAAAGGAAAGAGGGACCCAGTACTTC. Looking up the rest from reference TRBV7-2 and TRBJ2-5 gives the full variable domain: GAGVSQSPSNKVTEKGKDVELRCDPISGHTALYWYRQSLGQGLEFLIYFQGNSAPDKSGLPSDRFSAERTGGSVSTLTIQRTQQEDSAVYLCATQKERGTQYFGPGTRLLVL.